This entry lists 14 T cell receptor beta chains sequenced from one sample in a study of T-cell memory formation after mild COVID-19. TCRdb fed the 5' RACE reads into MiXCR, producing one record per CDR3 protein. The data show 95,000 to 120,000 distinct CDR3 sequences, with 15% to 20% seen just once and less than 6.5% held by the top ten. Specimen: PBMCs or a T cell subset sorted from them (not recorded which). These receptors all come from a man aged 18-30 years who had mild COVID-19 (a few samples of this study predate the infection). Cell type and time point are not known.

This clonotype was seen more than once but under ten times. V and J are TRBV18 and TRBJ1-3; no definite D call. The CDR3 sequence is 16 residues long. Per the germline V gene, CDR1 is KGHSH and CDR2 is LQKENI. The V gene lost 3 bases and the J gene lost 4 bases, with 16 bases spanning the gap. The CDR3 DNA follows: TGTGCCAGCTCACCGCAACCCCCGGTGTACGGAAACACCATATATTTT. Residues: CASSPQPPVYGNTIYF.

V gene TRBV6-5 combines with J gene TRBJ1-4; a possible D gene is TRBD1 (5 bases). With 4 bases removed from V and 8 bases from J, the gap between germline ends came to 11 bases. The length of the CDR3 is 13 residues. Germline V gives CDR1 MNHEY, CDR2 SVGAGI. This CDR3 is CASSFRGGEKLFF. The DNA for the CDR3 is TGTGCCAGCAGTTTTAGGGGCGGCGAAAAACTGTTTTTT.

This rearrangement joins TRBV11-1 to TRBJ2-2; tentative D call: TRBD2 (5 bases). CDR3 length: 17 amino acids. V shed 4 bases and J shed 6 bases, with 21 bases lying between them. Germline loops: CDR1 SGHAT, CDR2 FQDESV (reference sequence). CDR3 loop: CASSSAAGRFASGELFF. CDR3 bases: TGTGCCAGCAGCTCGGCGGCGGGCAGATTTGCATCCGGGGAGCTGTTTTTT.

This chain connects TRBV29-1 to TRBJ1-1; D not resolved. The CDR3 covers 14 residues. With 4 bases removed from V and 0 bases from J, the gap between germline ends came to 12 bases. The V gene's germline CDR1 is SQVTM and CDR2 ANQGSEA. As DNA, the CDR3 is TGCAGCGTTGTAAGGCTGACCCTGAACACTGAAGCTTTCTTT. Protein: CSVVRLTLNTEAFF.

This clonotype was detected many times. This sequence joins TRBV7-3 and TRBJ1-1; 12 bases agree with TRBD1. Trimming took 0 bases from V and 3 from J; bases not matched to a gene: 5. This CDR3 is 17 amino acids long. CDR1 and CDR2 from the germline V gene are SGHTA and FQGTGA. Here the CDR3 DNA reads TGTGCCAGCAGCTTAACGGGACAGGGGGCGCTGGACACTGAAGCTTTCTTT. Translation gives CASSLTGQGALDTEAFF. Full variable domain (missing parts from reference TRBV7-3 and TRBJ1-1): GAGVSQTPSNKVTEKGKYVELRCDPISGHTALYWYRQSLGQGPEFLIYFQGTGAADDSGLPNDRFFAVRPEGSVSTLKIQRTERGDSAVYLCASSLTGQGALDTEAFFGQGTRLTVV.

This clonotype has just a few counts. This sequence joins TRBV19 and TRBJ2-7; 7 bases are a match to TRBD2. J was trimmed by 5 bases and V by 5 bases; bases with no gene match: 3. The CDR3 sequence is 12 residues long. Looked up from germline, CDR1 is LNHDA and CDR2 is SQIVND (reference sequence). The CDR3 protein is CASSPGGNEQYV. The CDR3 bases are TGTGCCAGTAGTCCGGGAGGCAACGAGCAGTACGTC.

The J gene is TRBJ2-2, the V gene TRBV7-2; 9 bases are a match to TRBD1. The CDR3 consists of 16 residues. V lost 5 bases and J lost 5; bases outside the gene matches: 9. Germline-derived CDR1 and CDR2 are SGHTA and FQGNSA. CDR3: CASSPRDRAPTGELFF. As DNA, the CDR3 is TGTGCCAGCAGCCCCCGGGACAGGGCCCCGACCGGGGAGCTGTTTTTT.

This clonotype came up a few times. This sequence joins TRBV9 and TRBJ2-3; possibly TRBD1 for D (5 bases). The V gene's germline CDR1 is SGDLS and CDR2 YYNGEE. Trimming pared 4 bases from V and 2 bases from J, leaving 14 bases between. The CDR3 runs 15 residues. The chain's CDR3 is CASSPMAGITDTQYF. The DNA for the CDR3 is TGTGCCAGCAGCCCTATGGCAGGGATCACAGATACGCAGTATTTT.

This rearrangement joins TRBV4-3 to TRBJ2-7; D not resolved. V gave up 0 bases and J gave up 2 bases, with 8 bases separating them. CDR1 LGHNA and CDR2 YSLEER come from the germline V gene. The CDR3 is made up of 14 amino acids. CDR3 DNA sequence: TGCGCCAGCAGCCAAGAGGCGGCGACCTACGAGCAGTACTTC. Residues: CASSQEAATYEQYF.

This clonotype was observed a few times. V usage is TRBV24-1 and J usage is TRBJ2-1, with 8 nucleotides matching TRBD1. This CDR3 comprises 15 residues. Germline trimming cut 3 bases from V and 5 bases from J; bases unmatched to any gene: 5. Germline assignment: CDR1 KGHDR and CDR2 SFDVKD. In DNA, the CDR3 is TGTGCCACCAGTGATATAAGGGACAGGAACAATGAGCAGTTCTTC. Amino acids: CATSDIRDRNNEQFF.

This clonotype was picked up a small number of times. The CDR3 reads CASSPQGNTDTQYF. The DNA of the CDR3 is TGTGCCAGTAGTCCCCAGGGGAACACAGATACGCAGTATTTT. V is TRBV19 and J is TRBJ2-3, with a possible D match to TRBD1 (6 bases). The germline V gene has CDR1 LNHDA and CDR2 SQIVND (reference sequence). Trimming took off 5 bases at V and 2 bases at J, with 11 bases between the two ends. CDR3 length: 14 residues. The whole variable domain, filled in from reference TRBV19 and TRBJ2-3, reads DGGITQSPKYLFRKEGQNVTLSCEQNLNHDAMYWYRQDPGQGLRLIYYSQIVNDFQKGDIAEGYSVSREKKESFPLTVTSAQKNPTAFYLCASSPQGNTDTQYFGPGTRLTVL.

The table lists this clonotype with a few counts. This chain joins TRBV5-6 and TRBJ2-4; tentatively, D is TRBD2 (7 bases). The CDR3 is 14 amino acids. The ends were cut back, 6 bases at V and 7 bases at J, with 17 bases in the middle. Germline CDR1 SGHDT, CDR2 YYEEEE. The CDR3 here is CASTQGGDSNIQYF. CDR3 bases: TGTGCCAGCACCCAAGGGGGGGATAGCAACATTCAGTACTTC.

This sequence joins TRBV5-1 and TRBJ1-6, with 8 bases lining up with TRBD1. Germline CDR1 reads SGHRS; CDR2 reads YFSETQ. CDR3 size: 14 residues. The V segment lost 0 bases and the J segment 9 bases; nucleotides outside the gene matches: 2. CDR3 nucleotide sequence: TGCGCCAGCAGCTTGGGACAGGGGCGTTCACCCCTCCACTTT. This codes for CASSLGQGRSPLHF.

This sequence joins TRBV3-1 and TRBJ2-7; D could derive from TRBD1 or TRBD2 (5 bases each). There are 13 residues in the CDR3. V was trimmed by 0 bases and J by 6 bases, leaving 9 bases between them. Germline CDR1 reads LGHDT; CDR2 reads YNNKEL (reference sequence). The CDR3 sequence is CASSQEGPLEQYF. DNA for the CDR3: TGTGCCAGCAGCCAAGAGGGACCCCTCGAGCAGTACTTC.